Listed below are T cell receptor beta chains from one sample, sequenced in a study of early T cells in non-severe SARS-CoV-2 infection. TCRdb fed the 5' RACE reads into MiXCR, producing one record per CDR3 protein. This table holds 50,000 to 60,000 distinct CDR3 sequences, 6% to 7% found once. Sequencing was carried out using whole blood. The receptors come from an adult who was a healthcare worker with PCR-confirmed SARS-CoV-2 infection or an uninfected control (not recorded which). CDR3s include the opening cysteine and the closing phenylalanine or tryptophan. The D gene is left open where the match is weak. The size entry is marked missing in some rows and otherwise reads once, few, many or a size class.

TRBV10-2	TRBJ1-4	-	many	TGCGCCAGCAGTGAGTCGGGGGCAACTAATGAAAAACTGTTTTTT	CASSESGATNEKLFF
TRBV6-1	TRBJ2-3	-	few	TGTGCCAGCAGTGAAGCGCCCGGGTACGATACGCAGTATTTT	CASSEAPGYDTQYF
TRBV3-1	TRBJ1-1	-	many	TGTGCCAGCAGCCCGTACGGACAGACAAGAAACACTGAAGCTTTCTTT	CASSPYGQTRNTEAFF
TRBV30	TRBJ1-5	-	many	TGTGCCTGGAGTTCCGGGCTCCTGGCTCAGCCCCAGCATTTT	CAWSSGLLAQPQHF
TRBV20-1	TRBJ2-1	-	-	TGCAGTCAGGGGGGGGACCTCGGTGAGCAGTTCTTC	CSQGGDLGEQFF
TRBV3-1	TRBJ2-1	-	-	TGTGCCAGCAGCCAGGGGGGGCAGCAGTTCTTC	CASSQGGQQFF
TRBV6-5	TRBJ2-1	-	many	TGTGTCAGCAAAGCGGGCTACTCCTACAATGAGCAGTTCTTC	CVSKAGYSYNEQFF
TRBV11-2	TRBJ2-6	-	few	TGTGCCAGCAGGAGCTCTGGGGCCAACGTCCTGACTTTC	CASRSSGANVLTF
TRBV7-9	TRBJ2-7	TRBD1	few	TGTGCCAGCAGCCCCCCGGGACAGGGAAGCGGAGCTGGGGAGCAGTACTTC	CASSPPGQGSGAGEQYF
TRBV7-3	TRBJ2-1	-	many	TGTGCCAGCAGCTTACCGGACCAGAATGAGCAGTTCTTC	CASSLPDQNEQFF
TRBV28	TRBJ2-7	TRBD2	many	TGTGCCATCCGGGGAGGGCCATCCCAGTACTTC	CAIRGGPSQYF
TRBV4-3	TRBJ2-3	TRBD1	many	TGCGCCAGCAGCCAGGATGGGACAGAGGTTGATACGCAGTATTTT	CASSQDGTEVDTQYF
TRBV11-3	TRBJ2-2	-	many	TGTGCCAGCAGCGCAGACAAAACCGGGGAGCTGTTTTTT	CASSADKTGELFF
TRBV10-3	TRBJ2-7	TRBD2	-	TGTGCCATCAGTGAGTACGGTAGCGGGGGGACCTACGAGCAGTACTTC	CAISEYGSGGTYEQYF
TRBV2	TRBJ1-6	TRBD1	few	TGTGCCAGCAGGACGGACAGGGGAGGATCACCCCTCCACTTT	CASRTDRGGSPLHF
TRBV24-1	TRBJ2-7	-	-	TGTGCCACCAGAGAGGGGAGCCCTCCCTACGAGCAGTACTTC	CATREGSPPYEQYF
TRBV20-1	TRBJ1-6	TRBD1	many	TGCAGTGCTAGACCGGGACAGGGGTTTTCACCCCTCCACTTT	CSARPGQGFSPLHF
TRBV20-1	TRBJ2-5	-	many	TGCAGTGCTAGGGGGACCACACCTCAAGAGACCCAGTACTTC	CSARGTTPQETQYF
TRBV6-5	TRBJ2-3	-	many	TGTGCCAGCAGACAGGGATATACGCAGTATTTT	CASRQGYTQYF
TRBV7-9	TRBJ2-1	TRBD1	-	TGTGCCAGCGCCCCCCGGGGGACAGGTCACAATGAGCAGTTCTTC	CASAPRGTGHNEQFF
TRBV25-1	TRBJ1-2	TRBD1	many	TGTGCCAGCTCAACAGGGGGTGACATCTATGGCTACACCTTC	CASSTGGDIYGYTF
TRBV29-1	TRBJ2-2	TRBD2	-	TGCAGCATCGGGACTAGCGTAACCGGGGAGCTGTTTTTT	CSIGTSVTGELFF
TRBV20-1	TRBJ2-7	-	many	TGCAGTGCTGGCGTCCGACTGGAGACAGCATACGAGCAGTACTTC	CSAGVRLETAYEQYF
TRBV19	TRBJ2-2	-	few	TGTGCCACCCGACTCGAGGGGGCGAACACCGGGGAGCTGTTTTTT	CATRLEGANTGELFF
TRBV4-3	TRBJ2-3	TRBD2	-	TGCGCCAGCAGCCAAGAACGGACTAGCGGGGGCCTTAGCACAGATACGCAGTATTTT	CASSQERTSGGLSTDTQYF
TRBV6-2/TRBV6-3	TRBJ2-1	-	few	TGTGCCAGCAGTTACTCGGGCACCCAGCAGTTCTTC	CASSYSGTQQFF
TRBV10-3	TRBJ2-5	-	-	TGTGCCATCAGTGAGTCATATCAGAGAGCGACCCAGTACTTC	CAISESYQRATQYF
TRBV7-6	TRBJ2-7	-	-	TGTGCCAGCAGCCCCACGGGCCACGAGCAGTACTTC	CASSPTGHEQYF
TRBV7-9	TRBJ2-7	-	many	TGTGCCAGCAGCTCCTTGGGATTAAACTTC	CASSSLGLNF
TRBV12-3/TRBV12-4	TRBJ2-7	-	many	TGTGCCAGCAGTTTAGCGGCAGCCTACGAGCAGTACTTC	CASSLAAAYEQYF
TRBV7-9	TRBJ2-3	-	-	TGTGCCAGCAGCAAAGGGGGGCCTCAAGATACGCAGTATTTT	CASSKGGPQDTQYF
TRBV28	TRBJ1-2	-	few	TGTGCCAGCAATTGGGGCCGCGGGGGTGGCTACACCTTC	CASNWGRGGGYTF
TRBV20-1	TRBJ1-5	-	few	TGCAGTGCTAGGAAAGACAGGTTGAGCAATCAGCCCCAGCATTTT	CSARKDRLSNQPQHF
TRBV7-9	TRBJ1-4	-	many	TGTGCCAGCACGGGTGCGACTAATGAAAAACTGTTTTTT	CASTGATNEKLFF
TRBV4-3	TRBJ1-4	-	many	TGCGCCAGCAGCCAAGAAGGGACCCTTGGTACGGAAAAACTGTTTTTT	CASSQEGTLGTEKLFF
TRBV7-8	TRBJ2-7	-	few	TGTGCCAGCAGTTTAAGAAGCGGGCACAGGGATTACGAGCAGTACTTC	CASSLRSGHRDYEQYF
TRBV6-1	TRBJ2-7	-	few	TGTGCCAGCAGTGAAGTAGACGGCTCCTACGAGCAGTACTTC	CASSEVDGSYEQYF
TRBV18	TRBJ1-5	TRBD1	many	TGTGCCAGCTCCATCGGGACAGGGACACAGCCCCAGCATTTT	CASSIGTGTQPQHF
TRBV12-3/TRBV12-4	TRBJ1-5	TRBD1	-	TGTGCCAGCAGTTTAGTTGGGGGACAGGTGGGCCAGCATTTT	CASSLVGGQVGQHF
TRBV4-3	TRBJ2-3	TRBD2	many	TGCGCCAGCAGCCAAGATTTGCGGGGGGGACGAGATACGCAGTATTTT	CASSQDLRGGRDTQYF
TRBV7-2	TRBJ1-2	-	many	TGTGCCAGCAGCTTCGGACAGTCTCATGGCTACACCTTC	CASSFGQSHGYTF
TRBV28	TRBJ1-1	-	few	TGTGCCAGCAGTTTCAGGGCAACGAACACTGAAGCTTTCTTT	CASSFRATNTEAFF
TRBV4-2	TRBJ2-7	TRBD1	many	TGTGCCAGCAGCCTCAGTTCCGGGACAGTCTCCTACGAGCAGTACTTC	CASSLSSGTVSYEQYF
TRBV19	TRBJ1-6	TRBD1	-	TGTGCCAGTAGCACAGGGACAGGGGGCTTCGGTTCACCCCTCCACTTT	CASSTGTGGFGSPLHF
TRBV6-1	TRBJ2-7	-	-	TGTGCCAGCAGTGCCCGTCAGGGATGGGCATACGAGCAGTACTTC	CASSARQGWAYEQYF
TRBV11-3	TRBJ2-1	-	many	TGTGCCAGCAGCTTAGGGGCCAACAATGAGCAGTTCTTC	CASSLGANNEQFF
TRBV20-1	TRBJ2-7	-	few	TGCAGTGCTAGTAGGGCCCATCGCTCCTACGAGCAGTACTTC	CSASRAHRSYEQYF
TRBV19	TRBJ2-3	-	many	TGTGCCAGTAGTACCCCCGGCGGGATCACAGATACGCAGTATTTT	CASSTPGGITDTQYF